The source of this T cell receptor (beta chain) is a study of T cell repertoires in cytomegalovirus infection. Study-wide background: Public TCR beta signatures were indicative of both CMV infection and a matching HLA type. General study results and limits: HLA-C-restricted CMV-specific TCR beta clonotypes prevailed in the ex vivo response.

This clonotype has only a few counts. The antigen is unknown. TCRdb reprocessed the reads with MiXCR, giving one entry per CDR3 protein. The sample has about 920,000 distinct CDR3 sequences, under 40% seen once; the top ten hold around an eighth. Trimming left V 6 bases short and J 8 bases short, with 13 bases between. The CDR3 length is 13 residues. Here the sequenced sample was cultured CD8+ T cells from PBMCs, taken from culture after CMV antigen stimulation. The TCR sequence derives from a human donor in good health (CMV status not recorded). Some clones in this sample may be carry-over from other donors' samples. This chain links TRBV12-3 or TRBV12-4 with TRBJ1-4; D is perhaps TRBD1 (5 bases). The CDR3 bases are TGTGCCAGCAGAGACAGACTGGACGAAAAACTGTTTTTT. It is translated as CASRDRLDEKLFF.